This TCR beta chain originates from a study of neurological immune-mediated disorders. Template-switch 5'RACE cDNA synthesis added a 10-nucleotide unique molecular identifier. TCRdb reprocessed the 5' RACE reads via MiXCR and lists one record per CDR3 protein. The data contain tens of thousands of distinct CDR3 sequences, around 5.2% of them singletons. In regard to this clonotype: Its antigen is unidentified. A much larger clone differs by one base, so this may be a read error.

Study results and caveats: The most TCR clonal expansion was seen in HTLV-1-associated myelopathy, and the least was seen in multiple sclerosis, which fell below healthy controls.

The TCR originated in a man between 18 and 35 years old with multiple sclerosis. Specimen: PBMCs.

The CDR3 DNA follows: TGTGCCAGCGCCACGCGAGTTAATGACAAACTGTTTTTT. Protein product: CASATRVNDKLFF. The chain combines TRBV5-6 with TRBJ1-4; D unclear. This CDR3 comprises 13 residues. CDR1 is SGHDT and CDR2 is YYEEEE in the germline V gene.